The clone carrying this TCR beta chain was seen at least ten times. The sample comes from a study of T cell repertoires in cytomegalovirus infection. This CDR3 comprises 14 residues. Trimming took off 6 bases at V and 5 bases at J, with 11 bases between the two ends. Germline values: CDR1 MNHEY, CDR2 SVGAGI. MiXCR, run by TCRdb on the reads, gives a single entry per CDR3 protein. The sample yields 65,000 to 95,000 distinct CDR3 sequences, 3.7% seen once. This clonotype originated in a human donor in good health (CMV status not recorded). Some clones in this sample may be carry-over from other donors' samples. The V call is TRBV6-5, the J call TRBJ1-6; no clear D gene. Sequencing was performed on PBMCs. CDR3 DNA: TGTGCCAGCAGGCCGGGCCTAGATAATTCACCCCTCCACTTT. Protein: CASRPGLDNSPLHF.